This T cell receptor beta chain was sequenced during a study of CD8 T cells in acute hepatitis C reinfection. The repertoire was sequenced with immunoSEQ multiplex PCR; TCRdb's copy has only in-frame clones and lacks some. The sample has roughly 1,400 clones; about half are singletons. A word on this clone: Distinct nucleotide sequences in the sample also encode this CDR3.

Study-wide points: Chronically infected subjects had no follow-up NS3-1073 repertoires. All groups preferentially used TRBV04 and TRBV06, which was not due to overrepresentation in the naive pool. Exact CDR3 sharing with other epitopes was rare, possibly method-limited.

The germline CDR1 and CDR2 sequences are SGDLS and YYNGEE. Trimming removed 1 base from V and 5 bases from J, with 1 base in between. CDR3 size: 11 residues. Time point given: acute HCV infection, within 168 days of estimated infection date. The hepatitis C virus-specific receptor repertoire was characterized directly ex vivo, with no prior expansion in culture. Dead cells were excluded, and live cells stained for CD3, CD8 and CD45RO. The receptor comes from a woman aged 18 to 35 who spontaneously cleared hepatitis C infection. The material was HCV NS3-1073 tetramer-sorted CD8+ T cells from PBMCs, obtained during acute infection. V is TRBV9 and J is TRBJ2-1; D gene uncertain. The CDR3 protein is CASSVNNEQFF. The CDR3 coding sequence is TGTGCCAGCAGCGTAAACAATGAGCAGTTCTTC.